A single sample gave rise to the 18 T cell receptor beta chains below, sequenced in a study of blood T cell repertoires in COVID-19. Only in-frame clones appear in the TCRdb table, and some are missing; sequencing was by immunoSEQ multiplex PCR. The sample has 260,000 or so clones, under 90% seen once. Sequencing used PBMCs or T cells enriched from blood (not recorded which). These receptor sequences come from a woman aged 40 to 50 who had been exposed to COVID-19.

This clone turned up a few times. The rearrangement joins TRBV5-1 to TRBJ1-1; 7 bases fit TRBD1. The germline V gene has CDR1 SGHRS and CDR2 YFSETQ. The V segment lost 4 bases and the J segment 6 bases; nucleotides outside the gene matches: 15. This CDR3 spans 16 amino acids. As DNA, the CDR3 is TGCGCCAGCAGCCAACCACAGGGGAGGAGTTTCTCTGAAGCTTTCTTT. Translating it yields CASSQPQGRSFSEAFF.

The V gene is TRBV5-1, the J gene TRBJ1-1; 8 positions agree with TRBD1. The CDR3 has 17 residues. CDR1 is SGHRS and CDR2 is YFSETQ in the germline V gene. V lost 0 bases, J lost 3 bases, and 10 bases stayed unmatched. The CDR3 spells CASSLVAGGAEDTEAFF. Written as DNA, the CDR3 is TGCGCCAGCAGCTTGGTGGCAGGGGGCGCAGAGGACACTGAAGCTTTCTTT.

This chain links TRBV6-5 with TRBJ1-2, with 7 bases identical to TRBD1. CDR1 is MNHEY, CDR2 SVGAGI, per germline. CDR3 length: 12 residues. The junction had 8 bases not matched to a gene; V was cut back by 8 bases and J by 8 bases. CDR3 sequence (DNA): TGTGCCAGCGGCGACAGGGTGAAGGGCTACACCTTC. Its protein is CASGDRVKGYTF.

This clone was seen a single time. The rearrangement uses TRBV3-1 (or the pseudogene TRBV3-2) and TRBJ2-1; TRBD1 aligns across 7 bases. The CDR3 has 14 amino acids. V trimming: 1 base; J trimming: 10 bases; junction bases outside the gene matches: 7. Germline-derived CDR1 and CDR2 are LGHDT and YNNKEL (reference sequence). This CDR3 is CASSQVGTGVEQFF. CDR3 in DNA: TGTGCCAGCAGCCAAGTCGGAACAGGGGTCGAGCAGTTCTTC.

This clone appeared a single time. The chain combines TRBV10-3 with TRBJ1-2; D not resolved. The germline V and J ends were trimmed by 4 bases and 3 bases, with 15 bases remaining between them. Germline V gives CDR1 ENHRY, CDR2 SYGVKD. The CDR3 consists of 15 residues. CDR3 residues: CAISAYRSPDYGYTF. DNA for the CDR3: TGTGCCATCAGTGCCTATAGGAGTCCCGACTATGGCTACACCTTC.

The gene calls are TRBV3-1 (or the pseudogene TRBV3-2) and TRBJ2-1, with 7 bases lining up with TRBD2. J was trimmed by 4 bases and V by 4 bases; bases with no gene match: 10. Germline CDR1 is LGHDT and CDR2 is YNNKEL (reference sequence). The CDR3 is made up of 16 amino acids. In DNA, the CDR3 is TGTGCCAGCAGCCGCCGGGGGGTAGCGCAATACAATGAGCAGTTCTTC. Amino acids: CASSRRGVAQYNEQFF.

The CDR3 DNA follows: TGTGCCAGCAGCTTAGGCGGAAGTTTGGATTCACCCCTCCACTTT. Amino acids: CASSLGGSLDSPLHF. The chain employs TRBV11-3 and TRBJ1-6, with D hard to call. Germline V gene data show CDR1 as SGHNT and CDR2 as YENEEA. The V and J ends lost 1 base and 8 bases respectively, with 12 bases between them. This CDR3 has 15 amino acids.

This chain uses TRBV12-5 with TRBJ2-1, with 12 bases aligning to TRBD2. V dropped 2 bases and J dropped 6; count of bases not matched to a gene: 8. Germline loops: CDR1 LGHNT, CDR2 FRNRAP. The CDR3 has 17 residues. The CDR3 protein is CASGLLAGGNRGNEQFF. The CDR3 DNA reads as TGTGCTAGTGGTTTGCTAGCGGGGGGGAACAGGGGCAATGAGCAGTTCTTC.

V is TRBV7-2 and J is TRBJ1-5; possibly TRBD1 for D (5 bases). V lost 1 base, J lost 2 bases, and 15 bases lay in between. This CDR3 region has 17 residues. Per germline, CDR1 SGHTA and CDR2 FQGNSA. The CDR3 here is CASSLGGQGWGNQPQHF. CDR3 DNA sequence: TGTGCCAGCAGCTTAGGTGGGCAGGGTTGGGGCAATCAGCCCCAGCATTTT.

J is TRBJ2-7 and V is TRBV24-1, with D possibly being TRBD2 (5 bases). Germline assignment: CDR1 KGHDR and CDR2 SFDVKD. This CDR3 spans 16 amino acids. The ends were cut back, 7 bases at V and 0 bases at J, with 18 bases in the middle. The chain's CDR3 is CATRISSEGSSYEQYF. For the CDR3, the DNA is TGTGCCACCAGGATCTCTTCTGAAGGGAGCTCCTACGAGCAGTACTTC.

The V call is TRBV6-5, the J call TRBJ2-1; D not resolved. From germline, CDR1 is MNHEY and CDR2 SVGAGI. V gave up 8 bases and J gave up 7 bases, with 15 bases separating them. The CDR3 runs 13 residues. This CDR3 is CASSGSFRNEQFF. CDR3 in DNA: TGTGCCAGCTCGGGTTCCTTTCGTAATGAGCAGTTCTTC.

The chain is built from TRBV7-9 and TRBJ2-5, with D maybe TRBD1 (5 bases). The CDR3 has 16 amino acids. The ends were cut back, 5 bases at V and 2 bases at J, with 18 bases in the middle. The germline V gene has CDR1 SEHNR and CDR2 FQNEAQ (reference sequence). The DNA for the CDR3 is TGTGCCAGCAGCGCCCCAGGCCTAGGGGTACAAGAGACCCAGTACTTC. Protein product: CASSAPGLGVQETQYF.

A single count supports this clone. The V call is TRBV27, the J call TRBJ2-3, with TRBD2 matching over 16 bases. CDR3 size: 18 residues. With 5 bases clipped from V and 3 bases from J, the junction kept 8 bases outside the gene matches. Germline loops: CDR1 MNHEY, CDR2 SMNVEV (reference sequence). The CDR3: CASSPGTSGGAGTDTQYF. CDR3 nucleotide sequence: TGTGCCAGCAGTCCCGGGACTAGCGGGGGGGCCGGAACAGATACGCAGTATTTT.

This clone occurred a few times. The rearrangement joins TRBV6-2 or TRBV6-3 to TRBJ2-3, with 8 bases that match TRBD2. CDR3 length equals 16 residues. The germline V gene has CDR1 MNHEY and CDR2 SVGEGT. V dropped 6 bases and J dropped 6; count of bases not matched to a gene: 14. The CDR3 DNA sequence: TGTGCCAGCAGCAAGAGCGGTGGACTAGCTTCTGATACGCAGTATTTT. Encoded protein: CASSKSGGLASDTQYF.

V and J are TRBV5-1 and TRBJ2-7; 8 nucleotides match TRBD1. This CDR3 comprises 15 residues. J gave up 0 bases and V 4 bases, and 6 bases lay outside the gene matches. Germline loops: CDR1 SGHRS, CDR2 YFSETQ. The chain's CDR3 is CASSLETGDSYEQYF. The DNA for the CDR3 is TGCGCCAGCAGCCTAGAGACAGGGGACTCCTACGAGCAGTACTTC.

The CDR3 DNA reads TGTGCCAGCAGTTACGACAGCTATCAGCCCCAGCATTTT. Its protein is CASSYDSYQPQHF. The V gene is TRBV6-5, the J gene TRBJ1-5, with D maybe TRBD1 (5 bases). The CDR3 loop spans 13 amino acids. Germline V lookup: CDR1 MNHEY, CDR2 SVGAGI. The V and J ends lost 2 bases and 5 bases respectively, with 7 bases between them.

The chain employs TRBV28 and TRBJ2-7; possible D gene TRBD2, 5 bases. Per germline, CDR1 MDHEN and CDR2 SYDVKM. The CDR3 spans 12 residues. With 6 bases removed from V and 7 bases from J, the gap between germline ends came to 13 bases. In DNA, the CDR3 is TGTGCCAGCAGCTATAGCCGGAGGGAGCAGTACTTC. Protein: CASSYSRREQYF. Full variable domain (outside the CDR3, taken from reference TRBV28 and TRBJ2-7): DVKVTQSSRYLVKRTGEKVFLECVQDMDHENMFWYRQDPGLGLRLIYFSYDVKMKEKGDIPEGYSVSREKKERFSLILESASTNQTSMYLCASSYSRREQYFGPGTRLTVT.

This clone was seen a few times. The chain uses TRBV6-5 and TRBJ1-5, with 8 positions matching TRBD1. The junction had 3 bases not matched to a gene; V was cut back by 5 bases and J by 0 bases. The length of the CDR3 is 15 residues. Germline CDR1 and CDR2: MNHEY and SVGAGI. CDR3 nucleotides: TGTGCCAGCAGTCGACAGGGGAATAGCAATCAGCCCCAGCATTTT. Protein product: CASSRQGNSNQPQHF.